This record concerns one TCR beta chain sequence. The antigen remains undetermined. TCRdb re-called the 5' RACE reads, yielding one record per CDR3 amino acid sequence without DNA. The sample has 350,000 to 400,000 distinct CDR3 sequences; the top ten hold about 10%. This sample was taken from a study of T cells expressing NK-cell markers. Study-level points and caveats: It remained uncertain whether the expanded NKG2C+ T cell clones were specific for HCMV antigens.

The TCR was taken from a woman in her forties or fifties in good health. The sequencing input was blood T cells: a sorted CD56 or NKG2C T cell subset, CD4+ or CD8+ T cells, or bulk PBMC T cells (not recorded which).

CDR3 sequence reads: CASSQGQFYEQYF. The chain carries TRBV3-1 and TRBJ2-7; TCRdb returns TRBD1, unconfirmable since there is no DNA. This CDR3 spans 13 amino acids. Germline values: CDR1 LGHDT, CDR2 YNNKEL (reference sequence).